This entry concerns a single T cell receptor (beta chain). Its antigen is undetermined. The sample is drawn from a study of blood T cells in healthy people across ages. It was with a sample-barcoded 5' primer and a J-beta primer mix that a second PCR of roughly 7 to 12 cycles was run. TCRdb ran MiXCR on the 5' RACE reads and lists one entry per CDR3 protein. The sample has fewer than 2 million distinct CDR3 sequences, roughly two fifths seen once. Overall study results and limits: Since the PBMCs were unsorted, naive and antigen-experienced cells could not be conclusively compared. Higher diversity, along with more naive CD4+ cells, distinguished long-lived donors from aged donors.

Peripheral blood from each donor was collected in a volume of 8.5 to 10 milliliters. This clonotype was obtained from a human donor in good health. The sequenced sample was blood.

The chain's CDR3 is CASSWISANYGYTF. The CDR3 DNA follows: TGTGCCAGCAGTTGGATTAGCGCTAACTATGGCTACACCTTC. The rearrangement uses TRBV7-2 and TRBJ1-2; D unresolved. Germline V gene lookup returns CDR1 SGHTA and CDR2 FQGNSA. The V end was cut by 6 bases, the J end by 0 bases, with 11 bases between. This CDR3 comprises 14 residues.